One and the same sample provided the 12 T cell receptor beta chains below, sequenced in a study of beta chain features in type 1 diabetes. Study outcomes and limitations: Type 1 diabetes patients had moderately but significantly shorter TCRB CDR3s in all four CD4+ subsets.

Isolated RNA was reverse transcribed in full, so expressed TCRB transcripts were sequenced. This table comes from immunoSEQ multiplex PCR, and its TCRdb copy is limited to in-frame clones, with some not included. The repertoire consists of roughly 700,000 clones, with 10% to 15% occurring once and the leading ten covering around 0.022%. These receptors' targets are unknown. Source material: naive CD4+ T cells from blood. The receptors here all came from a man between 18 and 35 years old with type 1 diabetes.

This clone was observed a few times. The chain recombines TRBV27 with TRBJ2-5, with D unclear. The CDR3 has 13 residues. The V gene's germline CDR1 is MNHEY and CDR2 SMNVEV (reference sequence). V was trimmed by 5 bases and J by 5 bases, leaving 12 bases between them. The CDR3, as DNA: TGTGCCAGCAGTCTAACCCGACTGGAGACCCAGTACTTC. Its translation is CASSLTRLETQYF.

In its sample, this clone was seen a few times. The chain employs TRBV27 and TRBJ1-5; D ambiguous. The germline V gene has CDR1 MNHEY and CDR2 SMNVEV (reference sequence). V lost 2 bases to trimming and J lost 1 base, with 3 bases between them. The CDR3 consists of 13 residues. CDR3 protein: CASSLGSNQPQHF. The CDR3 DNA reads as TGTGCCAGCAGTTTAGGGAGCAATCAGCCCCAGCATTTT.

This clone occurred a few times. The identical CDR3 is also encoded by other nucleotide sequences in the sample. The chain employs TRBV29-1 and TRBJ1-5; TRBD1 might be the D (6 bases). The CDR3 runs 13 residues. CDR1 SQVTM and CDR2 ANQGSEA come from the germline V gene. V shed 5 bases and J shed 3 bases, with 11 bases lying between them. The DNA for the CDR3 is TGCAGCGTTCTAGGACAGCCCAATCAGCCCCAGCATTTT. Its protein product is CSVLGQPNQPQHF. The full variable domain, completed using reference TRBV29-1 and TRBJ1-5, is SAVISQKPSRDICQRGTSLTIQCQVDSQVTMMFWYRQQPGQSLTLIATANQGSEATYESGFVIDKFPISRPNLTFSTLTVSNMSPEDSSIYLCSVLGQPNQPQHFGDGTRLSIL.

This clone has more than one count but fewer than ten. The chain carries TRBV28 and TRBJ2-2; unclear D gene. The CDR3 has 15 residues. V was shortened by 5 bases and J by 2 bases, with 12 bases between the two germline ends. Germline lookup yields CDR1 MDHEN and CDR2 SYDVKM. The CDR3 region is CASSRAVINTGELFF. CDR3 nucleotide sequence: TGTGCCAGCAGTCGGGCGGTCATCAACACCGGGGAGCTGTTTTTT.

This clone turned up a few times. The CDR3 reads CASSMETGGPYNEQFF. The CDR3 nucleotides read TGTGCCAGTAGTATGGAAACAGGGGGCCCCTACAATGAGCAGTTCTTC. This chain uses TRBV19 with TRBJ2-1, with 9 bases matching TRBD1. From germline, CDR1 is LNHDA and CDR2 SQIVND (reference sequence). Trimming took 3 bases from V and 2 from J; bases not matched to a gene: 5. The CDR3 extends over 16 amino acids.

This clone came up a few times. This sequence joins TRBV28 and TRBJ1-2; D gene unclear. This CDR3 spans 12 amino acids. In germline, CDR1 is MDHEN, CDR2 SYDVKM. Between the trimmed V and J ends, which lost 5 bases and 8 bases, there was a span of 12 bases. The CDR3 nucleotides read TGTGCCAGCAGTATTCGAGAGGGCGGCTACACCTTC. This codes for CASSIREGGYTF.

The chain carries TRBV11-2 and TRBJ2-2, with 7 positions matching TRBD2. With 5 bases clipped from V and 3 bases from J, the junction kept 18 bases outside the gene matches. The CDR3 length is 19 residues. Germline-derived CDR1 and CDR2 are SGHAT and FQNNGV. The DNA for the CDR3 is TGTGCCAGCAGCCCCCGGGTTTTGGCGGGGGATGAGTACACCGGGGAGCTGTTTTTT. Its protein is CASSPRVLAGDEYTGELFF.

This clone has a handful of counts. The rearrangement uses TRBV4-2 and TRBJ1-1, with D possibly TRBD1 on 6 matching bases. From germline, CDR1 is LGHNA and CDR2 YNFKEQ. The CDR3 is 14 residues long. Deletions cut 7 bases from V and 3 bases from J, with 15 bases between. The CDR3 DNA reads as TGTGCCAGCAACCGGCAGGGGTTGGACACTGAAGCTTTCTTT. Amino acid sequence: CASNRQGLDTEAFF.

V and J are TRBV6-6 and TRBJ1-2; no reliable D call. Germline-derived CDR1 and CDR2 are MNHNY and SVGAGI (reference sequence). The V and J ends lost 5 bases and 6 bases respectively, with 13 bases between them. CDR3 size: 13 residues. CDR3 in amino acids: CASSRTAAHGYTF. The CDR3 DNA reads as TGTGCCAGCAGTCGGACGGCGGCACATGGCTACACCTTC.

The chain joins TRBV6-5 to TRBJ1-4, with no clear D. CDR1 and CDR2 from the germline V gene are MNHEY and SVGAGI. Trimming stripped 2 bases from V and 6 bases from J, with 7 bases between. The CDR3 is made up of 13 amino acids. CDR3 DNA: TGTGCCAGCAGTTACAAATTGGATGAAAAACTGTTTTTT. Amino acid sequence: CASSYKLDEKLFF.

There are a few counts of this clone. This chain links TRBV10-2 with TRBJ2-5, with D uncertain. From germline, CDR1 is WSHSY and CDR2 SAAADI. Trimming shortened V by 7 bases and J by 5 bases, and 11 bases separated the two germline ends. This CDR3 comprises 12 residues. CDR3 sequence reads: CASTSVRETQYF. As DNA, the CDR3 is TGCGCCAGCACCAGTGTAAGGGAGACCCAGTACTTC.

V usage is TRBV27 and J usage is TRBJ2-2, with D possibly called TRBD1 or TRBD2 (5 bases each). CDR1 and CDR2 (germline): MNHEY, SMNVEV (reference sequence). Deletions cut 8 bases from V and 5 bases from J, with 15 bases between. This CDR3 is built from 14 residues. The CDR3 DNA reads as TGTGCCAGCCTACGTGGGACCGGGACCGGGGAGCTGTTTTTT. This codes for CASLRGTGTGELFF.